A selection of T cell receptor beta chains follows, all from one sample in a study of OX40 agonist ivuxolimab in advanced cancers. Some clones are missing from TCRdb's copy, which holds only in-frame ones; the method was immunoSEQ multiplex PCR. The sample shows 100,000 or so clones, approximately 90% of them seen only once. The sample here was CD4+ or CD8+ T cells sorted from blood, taken in a trial of the OX40 agonist ivuxolimab. Every receptor here comes from an adult with an advanced solid tumor such as melanoma, head and neck, liver or kidney cancer. CDR3s include the opening cysteine and the closing phenylalanine or tryptophan. Each record gives: CDR3 length, D gene, J gene, clone size, V gene, CDR3 DNA, CDR3 protein. The D gene is left open where the match is weak. Only some rows state a clone size, as once, few, many or a class for expanded clones.

>13|NA|TRBJ2-3|NA|TRBV4-2
TGTGCCAGCAGCCAGGAGGGTAGAGATACGCAGTATTTT
CASSQEGRDTQYF
>13|NA|TRBJ2-7|NA|TRBV19
TGTGCCAGTAGTATGAGTCTGTTCTACGAGCAGTACTTC
CASSMSLFYEQYF
>14|NA|TRBJ2-3|once|TRBV9
TGTGCCAGCAGCGTAGGGCCTTTTACAGATACGCAGTATTTT
CASSVGPFTDTQYF
>15|NA|TRBJ2-5|NA|TRBV11-1
TGTGCCAGCAGCTTAGCCTCTACGAGGCAAGAGACCCAGTACTTC
CASSLASTRQETQYF
>16|TRBD2|TRBJ2-2|NA|TRBV19
TGTGCCAGTAGTATAGCCCTGGGACTAGCGACCGGGGAGCTCTTTTTT
CASSIALGLATGELFF
>16|NA|TRBJ2-3|NA|TRBV5-1
TGCGCCAGCAGCTTGGGAACAGGGAGGAGCACAGATACGCAGTATTTT
CASSLGTGRSTDTQYF
>15|NA|TRBJ2-2|NA|TRBV6-6
TGTGCCAGCCATTTGAGGCAGGGAAAAACCGGGGAGCTGTTTTTT
CASHLRQGKTGELFF
>13|NA|TRBJ2-1|NA|TRBV7-2
TGTGCCAGCAGCTTAAGCCGTGACAATGAGCAGTTCTTC
CASSLSRDNEQFF
>15|NA|TRBJ2-3|NA|TRBV4-1
TGCGCCAGCAGCCAAGGACAGTTCGGGACAACTACGCAGTATTTT
CASSQGQFGTTTQYF
>16|NA|TRBJ2-3|NA|TRBV7-9
TGTGCCAGCAGCTTAGGACAGGAGATCTTCACAGATACGCAGTATTTT
CASSLGQEIFTDTQYF
>16|TRBD2|TRBJ2-1|NA|TRBV28
TGTGCCAGCGCATACTATAGCGGGAGGGCTTCTCGGGAGCAGTTCTTC
CASAYYSGRASREQFF
>16|TRBD1|TRBJ2-5|NA|TRBV28
TGTGCCAGCAGTTCCCGACAGGGGAGATCGGAAGAGACCCAGTACTTC
CASSSRQGRSEETQYF
>14|NA|TRBJ1-2|NA|TRBV28
TGTGCCAGCAGTTTATCAGACAGCTACTATGGCTACACCTTC
CASSLSDSYYGYTF
>13|NA|TRBJ1-1|NA|TRBV28
TGTGCCAGCAGTGACAAAGGGCACACTGAAGCTTTCTTT
CASSDKGHTEAFF
>17|NA|TRBJ2-1|NA|TRBV21-1
TGTGCCAGCAGCCCCTACGGGGCGGCTAGCTCCTACAATGAGCAGTTCTTC
CASSPYGAASSYNEQFF
>17|TRBD1|TRBJ2-1|NA|TRBV4-3
TGCGCCAGCAGCCAGGGCCTCGGGACAGGGGCCTACAATGAGCAGTTCTTC
CASSQGLGTGAYNEQFF
>14|NA|TRBJ2-1|NA|TRBV30
TGTGCTTGGGCACGAGAGCCCCGGTACAATGAGCAGTTCTTC
CAWAREPRYNEQFF
>14|NA|TRBJ2-1|NA|TRBV5-1
TGCGCCAGCAGGGGGCAGGGTTTGTTGAATGAGCAGTTCTTC
CASRGQGLLNEQFF
>13|NA|TRBJ2-5|NA|TRBV9
TGTGCCAGCAGCGTAGACGGGCGGGAGACCCAGTACTTC
CASSVDGRETQYF